The clone carrying this T cell receptor (beta chain) has at least ten counts. Its antigen is not identified. This sample was included in a study of CD8 T cells in ankylosing spondylitis. Study conclusions and caveats: A TCR beta motif of eight highly homologous variants appeared characteristic of ankylosing spondylitis blood.

As the method for making TCR beta libraries, quantitative 5'-RACE with molecular barcodes was used. A single record per CDR3 protein comes from TCRdb applying MiXCR to the 5' RACE reads. The sample contains tens of thousands of distinct CDR3 sequences, just over 2.5% of which appear only once. There are 16 residues in the CDR3. Unmatched junction bases numbered 11, after V lost 4 bases and J lost 6 bases. Germline CDR1 is SGDLS and CDR2 is YYNGEE. The chain links TRBV9 to TRBJ2-1, with TRBD1 identical over 9 bases. The sequence was collected from a female donor with ankylosing spondylitis or in good health (not recorded which). Input material: blood, either unsorted or a sorted T cell fraction (not recorded which). CDR3 nucleotides: TGTGCCAGCAGCCCCCACCCGGGACAGGGTTTCAATGAGCAGTTCTTC. Translating gives CASSPHPGQGFNEQFF.